This entry concerns a single T cell receptor (beta chain). Its target is not known. The data stem from a study of cytomegalovirus exposure and HLA in healthy donors. Overall study context: Genotyping of more than 300 donors showed that 80% to 85% belonged to the Caucasian-associated ancestry cluster.

The study ran its PCR with 60 Vbeta and 13 Jbeta primers. Assay: immunoSEQ multiplex PCR; the TCRdb copy retains only in-frame clones and omits some. The sample holds 90,000 to 150,000 clones, 60% to 85% seen once. The CDR3 is 15 amino acids. In germline, CDR1 is SGDLS, CDR2 YYNGEE. Trimming removed 3 bases from V and 5 bases from J; junction bases left unmatched: 5. Study conclusions and caveats: V segments that were indistinguishable, TRBV6-2 and TRBV6-3 among them, were omitted from analysis. Among the sequence variants, a highly shared cluster was likely an artifact of sequencing.

The donors (healthy individuals) were bone marrow donors. The specimen was PBMCs. This chain uses TRBV9 with TRBJ2-2, with 9 bases identical to TRBD1. The TCR comes from a woman in her thirties in good health and CMV-seropositive. The CDR3 loop is CASSDRDRVTGELFF. The CDR3 coding sequence is TGTGCCAGCAGCGACCGGGACAGGGTAACCGGGGAGCTGTTTTTT.